One sample yielded the 29 T cell receptor beta chains listed below, sequenced in a study of blood T cell repertoires in COVID-19. TCRdb's copy holds only in-frame clones and misses some; the assay was immunoSEQ multiplex PCR. The sample includes 150,000 to 180,000 clones, around 83% seen only once; the top ten take 9.8%. The sequencing sample was made of peripheral blood. Every receptor here comes from a woman in her forties or fifties with acute or convalescent COVID-19.

The chain joins TRBV7-3 to TRBJ2-7; 8 nucleotides align to TRBD1. Germline assignment: CDR1 SGHTA and CDR2 FQGTGA. The CDR3 spans 13 residues. V was clipped by 3 bases and J by 5 bases; unmatched bases: 3. CDR3 sequence reads: CASSFTGGDEQYF. In nucleotides, the CDR3 is TGTGCCAGCAGCTTTACAGGGGGAGACGAGCAGTACTTC.

This chain connects TRBV12-2 to TRBJ1-1; the table's TRBD1 call for D was not verified on the DNA. TRBV12-2 is designated a pseudogene. This CDR3 comprises 20 residues. The CDR3 reads CASRLGLCLAWTEKNTEAFF. CDR3 DNA sequence: TGTGCAAGTCGCTTAGGGTTATGCTTGGCGTGGACAGAGAAGAACACTGAAGCTTTCTTT.

As regards this clone: The sample has other DNA sequences that encode this CDR3 too. The chain combines TRBV10-3 with TRBJ2-7, with 8 bases matching TRBD1. The CDR3 is 16 residues long. Germline CDR1 ENHRY, CDR2 SYGVKD. V was pared by 3 bases and J by 3 bases, with 10 bases of the junction left unmatched. CDR3 nucleotide sequence: TGTGCCATCAGTGACGGGCCAGGGGGCGAAATCTACGAGCAGTACTTC. It specifies CAISDGPGGEIYEQYF.

The chain couples TRBV5-6 to TRBJ1-2; TRBD1 matches 7 bases. The V and J ends lost 4 bases and 5 bases, in that order; junction bases with no gene match: 5. Germline CDR1 SGHDT, CDR2 YYEEEE. CDR3 length: 13 residues. The chain's CDR3 is CASSAGQPYGYTF. Here the CDR3 DNA reads TGTGCCAGCAGCGCGGGACAGCCTTATGGCTACACCTTC.

V and J are TRBV11-2 and TRBJ2-7, with 13 positions matching TRBD2. V dropped 6 bases and J dropped 7; count of bases not matched to a gene: 9. The CDR3 has 15 amino acids. Germline V lookup: CDR1 SGHAT, CDR2 FQNNGV. CDR3 DNA sequence: TGTGCCAGCAGGATACTAGCGGGAGGGAGGTTTGAGCAGTACTTC. As protein: CASRILAGGRFEQYF.

The chain couples TRBV5-4 to TRBJ1-4; perhaps TRBD1 as D (5 bases). Germline CDR1 reads SGHNT; CDR2 reads YYREEE (reference sequence). The CDR3 has 16 amino acids. Trimming removed 4 bases from V and 5 bases from J, with 18 bases in between. This CDR3 is CASSGGSGKINEKLFF. Here the CDR3 DNA reads TGTGCCAGCAGCGGCGGATCAGGGAAGATAAATGAAAAACTGTTTTTT.

In its sample, this clone was seen once. The chain couples TRBV9 to TRBJ2-7; TRBD1 aligns across 7 bases. The CDR3 has 15 amino acids. Germline trimming cut 0 bases from V and 3 bases from J; bases unmatched to any gene: 6. Germline V gene sequence: CDR1 SGDLS, CDR2 YYNGEE. CDR3 in DNA: TGTGCCAGCAGCGTAGCCGAGGGGGCGCACTACGAGCAGTACTTC. Translating it yields CASSVAEGAHYEQYF.

The V call is TRBV10-3, the J call TRBJ2-2; D might be TRBD2 (7 bases). Trimming cost V 0 bases and J 4 bases, with 15 bases left between them. The length of the CDR3 is 17 residues. Per the germline V gene, CDR1 is ENHRY and CDR2 is SYGVKD. CDR3 amino acids: CAISESAAGAVTGELFF. The CDR3 DNA sequence: TGTGCCATCAGTGAGTCGGCGGCGGGGGCCGTCACCGGGGAGCTGTTTTTT.

The chain is built from TRBV18 and TRBJ1-2, with TRBD1 as a possible D gene (6 bases). The germline V and J ends were trimmed by 0 bases and 4 bases, with 15 bases remaining between them. Per germline, CDR1 KGHSH and CDR2 LQKENI. CDR3 length: 16 amino acids. The CDR3 region has the DNA TGTGCCAGCTCACCACCGGGGGGGCGCTTCCCCTATGGCTACACCTTC. This encodes CASSPPGGRFPYGYTF.

CDR3 in amino acids: CASSIDPRDTKETQYF. DNA of the CDR3: TGTGCCAGTAGTATAGATCCCCGGGACACTAAAGAGACCCAGTACTTC. The V and J genes are TRBV19 and TRBJ2-5; the D gene is possibly TRBD1 (6 bases). The V end lost 0 bases, the J end lost 3 bases, and 14 bases lay between the germline ends. The length of the CDR3 is 16 residues. Germline V lookup: CDR1 LNHDA, CDR2 SQIVND (reference sequence).

J is TRBJ2-3 and V is TRBV20-1; D may be TRBD1 (5 bases). Germline values: CDR1 DFQATT, CDR2 SNEGSKA (reference sequence). This CDR3 spans 14 amino acids. Trimming stripped 3 bases from V and 4 bases from J, with 14 bases between. This CDR3 reads CSASSSQGSDTQYF. DNA for the CDR3: TGCAGTGCTAGTTCATCCCAGGGCTCAGATACGCAGTATTTT.

As concerns this clone: Within the sample, other DNA sequences also encode this same CDR3. The chain carries TRBV4-3 and TRBJ2-7; 13 nucleotides align to TRBD2. This CDR3 comprises 15 residues. The germline gives CDR1 LGHNA, CDR2 YSLEER. Losses at the gene ends were 5 bases for V and 3 bases for J; bases not matched to a gene: 4. The CDR3 nucleotides are TGCGCCAGCAGCTACCGGACTAGCGGGAGCTACGAGCAGTACTTC. This codes for CASSYRTSGSYEQYF.

The chain has TRBV10-2 and TRBJ1-5; D is unresolved. V gave up 8 bases and J gave up 1 base, with 9 bases separating them. Germline V gene lookup returns CDR1 WSHSY and CDR2 SAAADI. This CDR3 has 13 amino acids. The CDR3 DNA reads as TGCGCCAGCCGGGGTGGGAGCAATCAGCCCCAGCATTTT. Its translation: CASRGGSNQPQHF.

CDR3: CASSSGQGATNQPQHF. CDR3 in DNA: TGTGCCAGCAGCTCGGGACAGGGGGCAACGAATCAGCCCCAGCATTTT. J is TRBJ1-5 and V is TRBV7-9, with TRBD1 matching 12 bases. CDR1 is SEHNR, CDR2 FQNEAQ, per germline (reference sequence). The CDR3 loop spans 16 amino acids. J gave up 4 bases and V 4 bases, and 5 bases lay outside the gene matches.

The chain couples TRBV14 to TRBJ1-2; TRBD1 agrees at 7 bases. Trimming cost V 3 bases and J 5 bases; bases outside gene matches: 3. Germline V gene lookup returns CDR1 SGHDN and CDR2 FVKESK. This CDR3 is 13 amino acids long. The DNA for the CDR3 is TGTGCCAGCAGCCACCAACAGGGGTATGGCTACACCTTC. It translates to CASSHQQGYGYTF.

This clone was observed once. This chain joins TRBV10-1 and TRBJ2-3; TRBD2 agrees at 8 bases. Germline trimming cut 8 bases from V and 2 bases from J; bases unmatched to any gene: 9. The CDR3 runs to 15 residues. Germline values: CDR1 WNHNN, CDR2 SYGVQD (reference sequence). The CDR3 spells CASGSSGGFTDTQYF. The CDR3 DNA reads as TGCGCCAGCGGCTCAAGCGGGGGATTCACAGATACGCAGTATTTT.

This chain connects TRBV30 to TRBJ1-6; 9 nucleotides agree with TRBD1. Trimming took 0 bases from V and 10 from J; bases not matched to a gene: 4. Germline V gene sequence: CDR1 GTSNPN, CDR2 SVGIG (reference sequence). CDR3 length equals 14 residues. The CDR3: CAWSVLGQGSPLHF. CDR3 in DNA: TGTGCCTGGAGTGTACTGGGACAGGGCTCACCCCTCCACTTT.

The chain employs TRBV27 and TRBJ2-7; D is perhaps TRBD1 (5 bases). This CDR3 region has 14 residues. V shed 6 bases and J shed 2 bases, with 14 bases lying between them. Germline loops: CDR1 MNHEY, CDR2 SMNVEV (reference sequence). CDR3 residues: CASSPGYAAYEQYF. DNA for the CDR3: TGTGCCAGCAGCCCAGGGTACGCGGCCTACGAGCAGTACTTC.

V and J are TRBV5-1 and TRBJ2-7; no clear D. CDR3 length equals 15 residues. Germline V gives CDR1 SGHRS, CDR2 YFSETQ. The V and J ends lost 3 bases and 0 bases respectively, with 13 bases between them. In DNA, the CDR3 is TGCGCCAGCAGCTCCTCAATACAGTTCTCCTACGAGCAGTACTTC. Amino acid sequence: CASSSSIQFSYEQYF.

The chain joins TRBV5-4 to TRBJ2-6, with 7 bases that match TRBD1. Germline V lookup: CDR1 SGHNT, CDR2 YYREEE (reference sequence). V dropped 0 bases and J dropped 0; count of bases not matched to a gene: 12. This CDR3 is built from 20 residues. Here the CDR3 reads CASSLALPGGHLSGANVLTF. The CDR3 region has the DNA TGTGCCAGCAGCTTGGCCTTGCCAGGGGGACACCTCTCTGGGGCCAACGTCCTGACTTTC.

This chain connects TRBV7-8 to TRBJ1-1, with D possibly matching TRBD1 (6 bases). With 5 bases removed from V and 5 bases from J, the gap between germline ends came to 18 bases. The CDR3 sequence is 15 residues long. The germline gives CDR1 SGHVS, CDR2 FQNEAQ. As DNA, the CDR3 is TGTGCCAGCAGCCGAGATACAGGGCTCGGAACTGAAGCTTTCTTT. Translating gives CASSRDTGLGTEAFF.

The chain recombines TRBV3-1 (or the pseudogene TRBV3-2) with TRBJ2-5, with 11 bases aligning to TRBD2. Germline loops: CDR1 LGHDT, CDR2 YNNKEL (reference sequence). With V trimmed by 0 bases and J by 2 bases, 14 bases remained unmatched. The CDR3 is made up of 20 amino acids. CDR3 loop: CASSQDLWQGGTSGQETQYF. The CDR3 DNA sequence: TGTGCCAGCAGCCAAGATCTATGGCAGGGTGGGACTAGCGGACAAGAGACCCAGTACTTC.

The V call is TRBV7-2, the J call TRBJ2-3, with TRBD2 matching over 12 bases. The junction had 11 bases not matched to a gene; V was cut back by 3 bases and J by 4 bases. The CDR3 runs to 18 residues. Looked up from germline, CDR1 is SGHTA and CDR2 is FQGNSA. CDR3 region: CASSFRGASGRAADTQYF. The CDR3 DNA is TGTGCCAGCAGCTTTCGGGGGGCTAGCGGGAGGGCCGCAGATACGCAGTATTTT.

This sequence joins TRBV19 and TRBJ2-6; D unclear. V was clipped by 3 bases and J by 2 bases, with 11 bases between them. This CDR3 contains 16 residues. Per the germline V gene, CDR1 is LNHDA and CDR2 is SQIVND (reference sequence). The CDR3 sequence: CASSIIMSTGANVLTF. CDR3 in DNA: TGTGCCAGTAGTATCATCATGAGCACTGGGGCCAACGTCCTGACTTTC.

The chain links TRBV15 to TRBJ1-5, with D maybe TRBD1 (5 bases). V lost 5 bases, J lost 4 bases, and 15 bases lay in between. The CDR3 spans 15 residues. CDR1 and CDR2 from the germline V gene are LNHNV and YYDKDF (reference sequence). CDR3 in DNA: TGTGCCACCAGCCTACCCGGAGCAGGGAATCAGCCCCAGCATTTT. Translation: CATSLPGAGNQPQHF.

This clone was seen only a few times. The chain links TRBV7-8 to TRBJ1-1; TRBD1 aligns across 7 bases. V gave up 2 bases and J gave up 0 bases; unmatched junction bases: 6. Per the germline V gene, CDR1 is SGHVS and CDR2 is FQNEAQ. CDR3 size: 16 residues. The CDR3 sequence is CASSLLTGYMNTEAFF. CDR3 in DNA: TGTGCCAGCAGCTTACTGACAGGGTATATGAACACTGAAGCTTTCTTT.

The J gene is TRBJ2-7, the V gene TRBV11-2, with unresolved D. This CDR3 spans 13 amino acids. V was shortened by 5 bases and J by 2 bases, with 10 bases between the two germline ends. The V gene's germline CDR1 is SGHAT and CDR2 FQNNGV. CDR3 nucleotide sequence: TGTGCCAGCAGCCTACCCTACCCCTACGAGCAGTACTTC. Protein: CASSLPYPYEQYF.

V is TRBV4-3 and J is TRBJ1-6; TRBD1 is a possible D gene (6 bases). CDR3 length equals 12 residues. Between the trimmed V and J ends, which lost 4 bases and 10 bases, there was a span of 8 bases. The germline gives CDR1 LGHNA, CDR2 YSLEER. Here the CDR3 DNA reads TGCGCCAGCAGCCTAACAGGGTCACCCCTCCACTTT. As protein: CASSLTGSPLHF.

The genes are TRBV9 and TRBJ1-3; 12 bases are shared with TRBD1. Germline V gene data show CDR1 as SGDLS and CDR2 as YYNGEE. This CDR3 comprises 17 residues. V lost 4 bases and J lost 3; bases outside the gene matches: 8. The CDR3 nucleotides are TGTGCCAGCAGCATTTCCGGGACAGGGGGCTTTGGAAACACCATATATTTT. Amino acids: CASSISGTGGFGNTIYF.